This T cell receptor beta chain was sequenced during a study of blood T cell repertoires in COVID-19. Study summary: T cells, B-cell-depleted T cells, or PBMCs provided the cDNA or gDNA that served as material.

From germline, CDR1 is SSHAT and CDR2 FNYEAQ (reference sequence). CDR3 length: 12 residues. As to this clone: At one end the junction does not follow the germline gene, possibly because of a read error.

The data were produced by immunoSEQ multiplex PCR, yet TCRdb's version contains in-frame clones alone and is incomplete. Of some 95,000 clones listed, roughly nine tenths are singletons. The gene calls are TRBV7-7 and TRBJ2-2; D is unresolved. The TCR sequence derives from a man aged 65 to 79 with acute or convalescent COVID-19. Material: peripheral blood. CDR3 residues: CASSPSPGELFF. CDR3 in DNA: TGTGCTAGCAGCCCCTCCCCCGGGGAGCTGTTTTTT.